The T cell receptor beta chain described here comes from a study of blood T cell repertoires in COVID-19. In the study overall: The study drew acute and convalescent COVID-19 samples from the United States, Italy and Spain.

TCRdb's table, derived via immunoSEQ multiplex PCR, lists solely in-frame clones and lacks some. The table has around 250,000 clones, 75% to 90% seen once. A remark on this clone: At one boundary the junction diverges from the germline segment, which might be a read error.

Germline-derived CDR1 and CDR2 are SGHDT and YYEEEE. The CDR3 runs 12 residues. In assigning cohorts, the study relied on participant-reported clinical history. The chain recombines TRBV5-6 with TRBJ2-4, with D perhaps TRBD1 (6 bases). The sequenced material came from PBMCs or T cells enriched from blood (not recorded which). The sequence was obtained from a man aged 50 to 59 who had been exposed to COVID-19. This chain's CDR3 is CASSSVSGTRNF. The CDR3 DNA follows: TGTGCCAGCAGCTCCGTATCCGGGACACGAAACTTC.